These 23 T cell receptor beta chains share one sample of origin, sequenced in a study of CD8+ T cells in alopecia areata. Following extraction, RNA underwent reverse transcription to cDNA, which served as the sequencing template. Using immunoSEQ multiplex PCR, the repertoire was profiled, and TCRdb retains in-frame clones only, with some absent. The repertoire holds 180,000 or so clones, with roughly 60% as singletons. Documented treatment: oral pan-JAK inhibitor, 5-10 mg twice daily. Sequences were derived from CD4+ T cells sorted from blood, sampled at approximately week 55, from a patient treated with tofacitinib. These receptors came from a human donor with alopecia areata.

This clone came up a few times. The chain combines TRBV4-1 with TRBJ1-5; D unresolved. Germline V gene sequence: CDR1 MGHRA, CDR2 YSYEKL. This CDR3 comprises 16 residues. The V end was cut by 2 bases, the J end by 2 bases, with 13 bases between. CDR3 nucleotide sequence: TGCGCCAGCAGCCAACTATCCCAGGTCGGCAATCAGCCCCAGCATTTT. Its translation: CASSQLSQVGNQPQHF.

Comment on this clone: Within the sample, other DNA sequences also encode this same CDR3. The chain links TRBV7-2 to TRBJ2-5, with unresolved D. The ends were cut back, 1 base at V and 5 bases at J, with 5 bases in the middle. CDR3 length: 12 amino acids. Germline V lookup: CDR1 SGHTA, CDR2 FQGNSA. DNA for the CDR3: TGTGCCAGCAGCTTAGTTTCGGAGACCCAGTACTTC. Amino acids: CASSLVSETQYF.

This rearrangement joins TRBV11-1 to TRBJ2-5; D unresolved. Germline lookup yields CDR1 SGHAT and CDR2 FQDESV (reference sequence). The CDR3 spans 13 residues. V was pared by 6 bases and J by 4 bases, with 12 bases between. The CDR3 sequence: CASSLAIRETQYF. The CDR3 nucleotides are TGTGCCAGCAGTTTGGCCATCAGAGAGACCCAGTACTTC.

In its sample, this clone was seen once. J is TRBJ2-5 and V is TRBV7-9; perhaps D is TRBD1 or TRBD2 (5 bases each). This CDR3 has 12 amino acids. The V gene lost 10 bases and the J gene lost 5 bases, with 14 bases spanning the gap. The germline gives CDR1 SEHNR, CDR2 FQNEAQ (reference sequence). CDR3 loop: CATQRGLETQYF. In nucleotides, the CDR3 is TGTGCCACCCAGAGGGGTTTGGAGACCCAGTACTTC.

The chain joins TRBV5-4 to TRBJ2-1, with D tentatively TRBD1 (5 bases). V gave up 4 bases and J gave up 0 bases, with 14 bases separating them. The CDR3 extends over 16 amino acids. Germline CDR1 reads SGHNT; CDR2 reads YYREEE (reference sequence). In DNA form, the CDR3 reads TGTGCCAGCAGCCCCGACAGTGTAAGCTCCTACAATGAGCAGTTCTTC. Residues: CASSPDSVSSYNEQFF.

This clone has just one count. J is TRBJ2-5 and V is TRBV6-1; no definite D call. The V and J ends lost 7 bases and 3 bases respectively, with 3 bases between them. The CDR3 is made up of 10 amino acids. Germline CDR1 and CDR2: MNHNS and SASEGT. The CDR3 protein is CASTKETQYF. The DNA of the CDR3 is TGTGCCAGCACTAAAGAGACCCAGTACTTC.

The chain is built from TRBV15 and TRBJ2-5; TRBD1 matches 10 bases. The CDR3 extends over 15 amino acids. V lost 6 bases, J lost 4 bases, and 8 bases stayed unmatched. CDR1 is LNHNV, CDR2 YYDKDF, per germline (reference sequence). DNA for the CDR3: TGTGCCACCAGTCTACGGACAGGGGGAGGAGAGACCCAGTACTTC. It yields the protein CATSLRTGGGETQYF.

The rearrangement links TRBV29-1 to TRBJ1-1, with D uncertain. The length of the CDR3 is 11 residues. Germline CDR1 reads SQVTM; CDR2 reads ANQGSEA. V was pared by 7 bases and J by 8 bases, with 14 bases between. The CDR3 DNA follows: TGCAGCGCCCTGGTGACACCCGAAGCTTTCTTT. It yields the protein CSALVTPEAFF.

This clone was found a few times. The rearrangement links TRBV4-1 to TRBJ2-5; 8 bases align to TRBD1. Trimming removed 1 base from V and 4 bases from J; junction bases left unmatched: 2. CDR1 and CDR2 (germline): MGHRA, YSYEKL. The CDR3 loop spans 14 amino acids. CDR3 sequence (DNA): TGCGCCAGCAGCCAAGCAGGGGGCCGAGAGACCCAGTACTTC. Translating gives CASSQAGGRETQYF.

V and J are TRBV7-2 and TRBJ2-1; D possibly corresponds to TRBD2 (6 bases). The germline gives CDR1 SGHTA, CDR2 FQGNSA. CDR3 length equals 15 residues. The V and J ends lost 6 bases and 3 bases respectively, with 15 bases between them. Here the CDR3 DNA reads TGTGCCAGCAGGGAGACTAGTGATCGCTACAATGAGCAGTTCTTC. Its protein is CASRETSDRYNEQFF.

The chain links TRBV7-9 to TRBJ1-6; TRBD1 agrees at 10 bases. V was clipped by 6 bases and J by 7 bases; unmatched bases: 3. CDR1 SEHNR and CDR2 FQNEAQ come from the germline V gene (reference sequence). The CDR3 consists of 14 residues. The CDR3 spells CASRGQGPNSPLHF. The CDR3 bases are TGTGCCAGCAGGGGACAGGGGCCAAATTCACCCCTCCACTTT.

This clone was counted between two and nine times. This rearrangement joins TRBV27 to TRBJ2-5; no definite D call. The V gene's germline CDR1 is MNHEY and CDR2 SMNVEV (reference sequence). V lost 1 base and J lost 2, with 8 bases in between. This CDR3 has 14 amino acids. CDR3 bases: TGTGCCAGCAGTTTATGGGGAACTCAAGAGACCCAGTACTTC. Amino acids: CASSLWGTQETQYF.

The rearrangement joins TRBV18 to TRBJ2-7; D is perhaps TRBD1 or TRBD2 (5 bases each). The CDR3 loop spans 16 amino acids. Trimming stripped 3 bases from V and 6 bases from J, with 21 bases between. In germline, CDR1 is KGHSH, CDR2 LQKENI. CDR3 nucleotides: TGTGCCAGCTCACCGCTCGCTGGGGGAACCTATAGCGAGCAGTACTTC. It specifies CASSPLAGGTYSEQYF.

The V and J genes are TRBV21-1 and TRBJ2-1. TRBV21-1 is tagged as a pseudogene. The CDR3 loop spans 12 amino acids. The CDR3 DNA reads TGTGCCAGTGGCCTATCCTACAATGAGCAGTTCTTC. It codes for CASGLSYNEQFF.

The J gene is TRBJ1-2, the V gene TRBV6-5; D gene ambiguous. Germline CDR1 and CDR2: MNHEY and SVGAGI. CDR3 size: 14 residues. Trimming took 2 bases from V and 3 from J, leaving 10 bases between them. This chain's CDR3 is CASSYRGIYYGYTF. DNA of the CDR3: TGTGCCAGCAGTTACCGAGGCATCTACTATGGCTACACCTTC.

This clone was counted between two and nine times. V and J are TRBV9 and TRBJ2-3; D call uncertain. CDR3 length equals 16 residues. The germline gives CDR1 SGDLS, CDR2 YYNGEE. Between the trimmed V and J ends, which lost 2 bases and 0 bases, there was a span of 13 bases. As DNA, the CDR3 is TGTGCCAGCAGCGTCCAACCCAGCTCTAGCACAGATACGCAGTATTTT. Protein product: CASSVQPSSSTDTQYF.

The chain couples TRBV5-6 to TRBJ2-5, with TRBD1 identical over 8 bases. The CDR3 runs to 14 residues. With V trimmed by 3 bases and J by 2 bases, 3 bases remained unmatched. Germline V lookup: CDR1 SGHDT, CDR2 YYEEEE. The CDR3, as DNA: TGTGCCAGCAGCTCGCGACAGGGGCAAGAGACCCAGTACTTC. This gives the protein CASSSRQGQETQYF.

This clone was recorded many times. The rearrangement joins TRBV7-2 to TRBJ2-3, with TRBD2 identical over 8 bases. After removal of 5 bases from V and 6 bases from J, the junction contained 13 bases not matched to a gene. The CDR3 contains 16 residues. CDR1 and CDR2 from the germline V gene are SGHTA and FQGNSA. DNA of the CDR3: TGTGCCAGCAGCCTCACCGGGACTAGTAATGTCGATACGCAGTATTTT. Its protein product is CASSLTGTSNVDTQYF.

This clone was seen only a few times. The chain has TRBV10-3 and TRBJ2-2, with D possibly matching TRBD2 (6 bases). Trimming took off 6 bases at V and 1 base at J, with 9 bases between the two ends. The CDR3 sequence is 14 residues long. CDR1 and CDR2 from the germline V gene are ENHRY and SYGVKD. The CDR3 sequence: CAISTGVNTGELFF. CDR3 nucleotides: TGTGCCATCAGCACGGGGGTGAACACCGGGGAGCTGTTTTTT.

The chain links TRBV5-1 to TRBJ2-1; D is perhaps TRBD2 (5 bases). The V gene lost 3 bases and the J gene lost 6 bases, with 16 bases spanning the gap. Germline V gene lookup returns CDR1 SGHRS and CDR2 YFSETQ. This CDR3 is 15 amino acids long. This CDR3 is CASSSGPPRANEQFF. CDR3 bases: TGCGCCAGCAGCTCCGGGCCTCCGAGGGCCAATGAGCAGTTCTTC.

The rearrangement links TRBV5-1 to TRBJ2-7; D call uncertain. Germline loops: CDR1 SGHRS, CDR2 YFSETQ. The CDR3 is 14 amino acids. Between the trimmed V and J ends, which lost 0 bases and 4 bases, there was a span of 11 bases. The CDR3 DNA reads TGCGCCAGCAGCTTGGAAGTCGGAGTTTACGAGCAGTACTTC. Its translation: CASSLEVGVYEQYF.

This chain uses TRBV4-2 with TRBJ1-1; a weak D match, TRBD1 (6 bases). V was shortened by 0 bases and J by 8 bases, with 16 bases between the two germline ends. Germline V lookup: CDR1 LGHNA, CDR2 YNFKEQ. CDR3 length: 15 residues. CDR3 amino acids: CASSQERGAGAEAFF. Here the CDR3 DNA reads TGTGCCAGCAGCCAAGAAAGGGGCGCGGGGGCGGAAGCTTTCTTT.

The chain carries TRBV29-1 and TRBJ2-7, with 7 bases lining up with TRBD2. The germline V gene has CDR1 SQVTM and CDR2 ANQGSEA. This CDR3 contains 11 residues. For the CDR3, the DNA is TGCCCGTGGGAGGGGAGATACGAGCAGTACTTC. This sequence encodes CPWEGRYEQYF.